This TCR beta chain was captured by sequencing in a study of T cell changes during pregnancy in multiple sclerosis (dated by TCRdb to about 2019). For context, the study as a whole: The study looked at changes in the T cell repertoire across pregnancy in women with multiple sclerosis.

A remark on this clone: Its antigen remains unidentified. No base qualities exist here, and no much larger clone lies one base off it.

Libraries were prepared through the immunoSEQ multiplex PCR assay. Held by TCRdb, this immuneACCESS table contains in-frame sequences only and omits some clones. Under half of the omission traces to an unresolved V gene where checked; the cause of the rest is unknown. This sample gives fewer than 85,000 clones in total; over 90% of them show up just once. 2.5% of the sample is held by the ten biggest clonotypes. V is cut back by 9 bases and J by 3 bases, with 21 bases in the junction unmatched. The germline V gene (reference sequence) supplies CDR1 LNHDA and CDR2 SQIVND. The CDR3 numbers 19 residues from cysteine through phenylalanine. Only the CDR3 part of the read is kept: 57 bases, read in frame from the first base.

Sequences were derived from peripheral blood, sampled in the third trimester of pregnancy. The sequence is built from TRBV19 and TRBJ1-4; TRBD1 aligns with 8 central bases. The origin of this receptor is a female donor with multiple sclerosis, enrolled in a pregnancy study. The sequenced DNA: TGTGCCAGCGTTCAAGATGGCAGGGGGCCAGGATGGGCTAATGAAAAACTGTTTTTT. Protein translation: CASVQDGRGPGWANEKLFF.